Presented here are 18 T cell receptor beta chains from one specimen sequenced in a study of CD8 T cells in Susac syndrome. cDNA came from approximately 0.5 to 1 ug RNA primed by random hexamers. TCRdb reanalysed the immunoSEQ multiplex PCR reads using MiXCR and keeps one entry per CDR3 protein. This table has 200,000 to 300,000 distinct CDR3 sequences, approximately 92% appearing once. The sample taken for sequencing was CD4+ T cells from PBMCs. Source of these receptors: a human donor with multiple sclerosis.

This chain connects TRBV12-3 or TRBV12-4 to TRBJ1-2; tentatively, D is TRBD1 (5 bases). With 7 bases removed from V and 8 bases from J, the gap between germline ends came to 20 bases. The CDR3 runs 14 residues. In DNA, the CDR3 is TGTGCCAGCACCCTCGGGACTCCTTTAGGGGGCTACACCTTC. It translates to CASTLGTPLGGYTF.

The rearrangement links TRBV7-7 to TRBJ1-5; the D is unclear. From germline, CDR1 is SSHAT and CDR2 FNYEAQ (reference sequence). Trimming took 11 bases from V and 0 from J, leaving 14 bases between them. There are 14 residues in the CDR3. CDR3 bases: TGTGCCGTAGGTGATCACGGTAGCAATCAGCCCCAGCATTTT. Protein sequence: CAVGDHGSNQPQHF.

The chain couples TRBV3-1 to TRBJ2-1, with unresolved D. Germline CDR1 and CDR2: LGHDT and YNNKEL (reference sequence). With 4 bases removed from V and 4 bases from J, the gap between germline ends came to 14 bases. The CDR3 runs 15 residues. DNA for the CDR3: TGTGCCAGCAGCCTGGCGACTGGCCCTTACAATGAGCAGTTCTTC. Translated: CASSLATGPYNEQFF.

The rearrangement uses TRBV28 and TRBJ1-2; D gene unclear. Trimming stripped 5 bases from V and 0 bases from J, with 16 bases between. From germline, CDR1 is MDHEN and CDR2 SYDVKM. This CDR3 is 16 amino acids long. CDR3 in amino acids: CASSPESLDSNYGYTF. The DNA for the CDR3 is TGTGCCAGCAGTCCCGAATCCCTAGACTCTAACTATGGCTACACCTTC.

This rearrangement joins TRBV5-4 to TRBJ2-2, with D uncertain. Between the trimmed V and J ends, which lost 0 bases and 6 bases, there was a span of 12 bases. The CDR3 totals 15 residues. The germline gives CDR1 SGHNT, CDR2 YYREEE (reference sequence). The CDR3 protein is CASSLDASSAGELFF. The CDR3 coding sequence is TGTGCCAGCAGCTTGGATGCCAGTTCGGCCGGGGAGCTGTTTTTT.

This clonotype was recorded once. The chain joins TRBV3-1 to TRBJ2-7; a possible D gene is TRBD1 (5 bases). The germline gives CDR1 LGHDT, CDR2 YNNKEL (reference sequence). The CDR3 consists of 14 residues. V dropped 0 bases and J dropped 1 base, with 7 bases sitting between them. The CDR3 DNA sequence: TGTGCCAGCAGCCAAGAGGGGCGTTCCTACGAGCAGTACTTC. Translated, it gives CASSQEGRSYEQYF.

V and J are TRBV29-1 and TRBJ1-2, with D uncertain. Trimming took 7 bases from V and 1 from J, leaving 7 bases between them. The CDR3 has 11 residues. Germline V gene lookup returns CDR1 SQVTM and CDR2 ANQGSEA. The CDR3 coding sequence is TGCAGCGGAGCACATAACTATGGCTACACCTTC. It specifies CSGAHNYGYTF.

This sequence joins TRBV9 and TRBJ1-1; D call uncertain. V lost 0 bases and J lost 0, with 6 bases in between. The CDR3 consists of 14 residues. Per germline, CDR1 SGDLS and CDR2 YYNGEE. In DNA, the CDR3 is TGTGCCAGCAGCGTAGACCCCTTGAACACTGAAGCTTTCTTT. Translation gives CASSVDPLNTEAFF.

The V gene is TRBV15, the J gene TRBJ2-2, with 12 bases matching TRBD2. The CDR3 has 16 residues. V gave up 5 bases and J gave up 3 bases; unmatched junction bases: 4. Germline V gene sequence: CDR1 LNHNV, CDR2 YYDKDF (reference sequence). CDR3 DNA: TGTGCCACCAGCTCCCGACTAGCGGGGGACACCGGGGAGCTGTTTTTT. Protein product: CATSSRLAGDTGELFF.

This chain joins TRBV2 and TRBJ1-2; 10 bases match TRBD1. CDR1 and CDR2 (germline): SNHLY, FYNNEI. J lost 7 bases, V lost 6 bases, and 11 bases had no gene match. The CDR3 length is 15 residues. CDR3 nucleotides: TGTGCCAGCAGGGTTCCCGGGACAGGGGAAGTTGGCTACACCTTC. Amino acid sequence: CASRVPGTGEVGYTF. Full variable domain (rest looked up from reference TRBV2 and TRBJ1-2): EPEVTQTPSHQVTQMGQEVILRCVPISNHLYFYWYRQILGQKVEFLVSFYNNEISEKSEIFDDQFSVERPDGSNFTLKIRSTKLEDSAMYFCASRVPGTGEVGYTFGSGTRLTVV.

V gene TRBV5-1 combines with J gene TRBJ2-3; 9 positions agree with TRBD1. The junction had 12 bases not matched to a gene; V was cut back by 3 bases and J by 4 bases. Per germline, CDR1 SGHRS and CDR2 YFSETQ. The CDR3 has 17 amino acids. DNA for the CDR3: TGCGCCAGCAGCTGGCAAACCGGGACAGGGAGCGCAGATACGCAGTATTTT. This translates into CASSWQTGTGSADTQYF.

CDR3 loop: CASSARRSYGYTF. CDR3 in DNA: TGTGCCAGCAGCGCCCGGCGGAGTTATGGCTACACCTTC. V is TRBV21-1 and J is TRBJ1-2; the table gives TRBD1 as D, unverified against the DNA. TRBV21-1 is given as a pseudogene. The CDR3 covers 13 residues.

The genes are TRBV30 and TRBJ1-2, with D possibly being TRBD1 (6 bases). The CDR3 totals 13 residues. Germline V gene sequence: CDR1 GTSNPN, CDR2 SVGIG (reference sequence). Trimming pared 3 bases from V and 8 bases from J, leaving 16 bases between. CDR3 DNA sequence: TGTGCCTGGAGATTAGGGGGAGAGCACGGCTACACCTTC. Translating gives CAWRLGGEHGYTF.

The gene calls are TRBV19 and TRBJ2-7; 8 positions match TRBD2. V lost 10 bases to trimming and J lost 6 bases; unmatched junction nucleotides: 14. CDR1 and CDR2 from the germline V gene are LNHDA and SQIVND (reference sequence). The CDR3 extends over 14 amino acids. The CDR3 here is CATMIAGTNGEQYF. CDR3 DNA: TGTGCCACCATGATAGCGGGGACGAACGGCGAGCAGTACTTC.

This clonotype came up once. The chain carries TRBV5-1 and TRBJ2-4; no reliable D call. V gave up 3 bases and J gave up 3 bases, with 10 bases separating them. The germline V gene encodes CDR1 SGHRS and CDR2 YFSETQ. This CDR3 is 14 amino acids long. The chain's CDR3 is CASSSTDLKNIQYF. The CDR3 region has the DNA TGCGCCAGCAGCTCTACGGACCTCAAAAACATTCAGTACTTC.

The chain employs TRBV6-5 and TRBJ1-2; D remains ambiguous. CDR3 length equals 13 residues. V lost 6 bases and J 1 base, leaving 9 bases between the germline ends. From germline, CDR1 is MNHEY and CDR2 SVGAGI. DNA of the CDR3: TGTGCCAGCAGACCCCCGGGTAACTATGGCTACACCTTC. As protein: CASRPPGNYGYTF.

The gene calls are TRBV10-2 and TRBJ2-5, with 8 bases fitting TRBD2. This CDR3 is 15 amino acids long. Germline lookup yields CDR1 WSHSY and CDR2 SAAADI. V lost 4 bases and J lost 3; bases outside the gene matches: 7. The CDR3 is CASSGWAAGEETQYF. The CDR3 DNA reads TGCGCCAGCAGTGGCTGGGCAGCGGGGGAAGAGACCCAGTACTTC.

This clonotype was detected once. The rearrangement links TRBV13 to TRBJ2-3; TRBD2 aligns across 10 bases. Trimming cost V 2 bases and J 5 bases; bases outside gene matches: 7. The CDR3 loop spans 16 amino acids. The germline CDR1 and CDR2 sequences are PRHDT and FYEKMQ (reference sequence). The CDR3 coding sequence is TGTGCCAGCAGCTTATTTCAGCGGGAGGGCCAAGATACGCAGTATTTT. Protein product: CASSLFQREGQDTQYF.